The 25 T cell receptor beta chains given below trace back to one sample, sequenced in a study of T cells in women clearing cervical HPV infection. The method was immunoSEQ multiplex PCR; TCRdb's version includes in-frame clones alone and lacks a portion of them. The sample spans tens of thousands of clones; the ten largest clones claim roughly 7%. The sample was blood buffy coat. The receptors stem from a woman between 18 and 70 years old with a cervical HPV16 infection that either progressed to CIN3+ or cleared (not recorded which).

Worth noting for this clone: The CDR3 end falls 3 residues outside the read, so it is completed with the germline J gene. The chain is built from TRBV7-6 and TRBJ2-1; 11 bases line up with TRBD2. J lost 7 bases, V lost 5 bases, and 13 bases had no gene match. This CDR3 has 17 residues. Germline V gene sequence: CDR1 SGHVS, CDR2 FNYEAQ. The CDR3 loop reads CASSPTSGAGTTNEQFF. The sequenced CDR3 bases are TGTGCCAGCAGCCCGACTAGCGGGGCAGGGACTACAAATGAG.

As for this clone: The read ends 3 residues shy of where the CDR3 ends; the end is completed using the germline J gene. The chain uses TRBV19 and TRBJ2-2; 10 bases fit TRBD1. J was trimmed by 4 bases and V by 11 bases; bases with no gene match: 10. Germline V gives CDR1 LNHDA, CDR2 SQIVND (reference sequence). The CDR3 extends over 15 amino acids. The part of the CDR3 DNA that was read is TGTGCCTGCACTCGACAGGGGGCGACCACCGGGGAG. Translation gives CACTRQGATTGE. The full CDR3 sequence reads CACTRQGATTGELFF.

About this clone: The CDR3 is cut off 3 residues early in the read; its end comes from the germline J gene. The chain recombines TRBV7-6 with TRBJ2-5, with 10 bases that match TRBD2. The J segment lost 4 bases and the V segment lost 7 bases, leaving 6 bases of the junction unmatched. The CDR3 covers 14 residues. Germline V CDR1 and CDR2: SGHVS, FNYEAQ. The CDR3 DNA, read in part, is TGTGCCAGCATCGGGGTAGCGGGAGGAGAGACC. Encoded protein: CASIGVAGGET. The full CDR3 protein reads CASIGVAGGETQYF.

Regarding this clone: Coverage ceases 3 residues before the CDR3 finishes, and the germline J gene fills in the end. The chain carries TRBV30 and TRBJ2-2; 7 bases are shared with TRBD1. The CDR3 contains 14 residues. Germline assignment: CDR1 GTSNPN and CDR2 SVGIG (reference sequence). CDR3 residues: CAWSKEQGNSPLFF. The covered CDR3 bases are TGTGCCTGGAGTAAAGAACAGGGGAATTCACCG.

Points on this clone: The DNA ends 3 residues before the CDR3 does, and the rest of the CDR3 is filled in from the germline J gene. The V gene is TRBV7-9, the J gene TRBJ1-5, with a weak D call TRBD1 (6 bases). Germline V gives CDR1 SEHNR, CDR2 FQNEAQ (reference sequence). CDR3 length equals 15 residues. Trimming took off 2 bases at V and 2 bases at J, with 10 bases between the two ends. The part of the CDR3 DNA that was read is TGTGCCAGCAGCTTAAAAGGGGGTGGCAATCAGCCC. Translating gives CASSLKGGGNQP. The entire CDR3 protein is CASSLKGGGNQPQHF.

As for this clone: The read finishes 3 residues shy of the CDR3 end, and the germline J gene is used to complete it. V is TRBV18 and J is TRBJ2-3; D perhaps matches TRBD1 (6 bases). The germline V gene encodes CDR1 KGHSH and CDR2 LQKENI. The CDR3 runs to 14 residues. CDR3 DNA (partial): TGTGCCAGCTCACCACGGGACAAGCAAGAGACG. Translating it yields CASSPRDKQET. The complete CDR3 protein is CASSPRDKQETQYF. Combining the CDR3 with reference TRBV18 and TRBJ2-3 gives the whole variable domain NAGVMQNPRHLVRRRGQEARLRCSPMKGHSHVYWYRQLPEEGLKFMVYLQKENIIDESGMPKERFSAEFPKEGPSILRIQQVVRGDSAAYFCASSPRDKQETQYFGPGTRLTVL.

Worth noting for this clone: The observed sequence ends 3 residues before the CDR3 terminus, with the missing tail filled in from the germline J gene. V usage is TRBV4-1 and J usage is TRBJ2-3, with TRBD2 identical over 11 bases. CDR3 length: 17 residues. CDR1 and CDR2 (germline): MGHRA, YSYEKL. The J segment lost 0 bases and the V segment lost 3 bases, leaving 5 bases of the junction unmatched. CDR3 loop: CASSQLTSGRSTDTQYF. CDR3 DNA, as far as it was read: TGCGCCAGCAGCCAGCTTACTAGCGGGAGAAGCACAGATACG.

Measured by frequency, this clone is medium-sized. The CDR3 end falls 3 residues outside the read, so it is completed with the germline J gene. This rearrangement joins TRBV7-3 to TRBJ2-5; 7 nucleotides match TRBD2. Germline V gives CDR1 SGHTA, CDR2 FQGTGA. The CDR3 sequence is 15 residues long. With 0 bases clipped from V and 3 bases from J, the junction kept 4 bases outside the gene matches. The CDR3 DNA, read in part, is TGTGCCAGCAGCTTAACATGGGGGACTAAAGAGACC. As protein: CASSLTWGTKET. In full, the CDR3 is CASSLTWGTKETQYF.

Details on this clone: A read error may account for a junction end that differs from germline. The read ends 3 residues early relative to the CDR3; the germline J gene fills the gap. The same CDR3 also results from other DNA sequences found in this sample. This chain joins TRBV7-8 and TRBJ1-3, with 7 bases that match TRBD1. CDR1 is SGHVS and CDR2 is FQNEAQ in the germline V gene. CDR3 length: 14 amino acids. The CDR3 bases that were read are TGTGCCAGCAATACAGGGGTGGTTGGAAACACA. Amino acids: CASNTGVVGNT. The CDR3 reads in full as CASNTGVVGNTIYF.

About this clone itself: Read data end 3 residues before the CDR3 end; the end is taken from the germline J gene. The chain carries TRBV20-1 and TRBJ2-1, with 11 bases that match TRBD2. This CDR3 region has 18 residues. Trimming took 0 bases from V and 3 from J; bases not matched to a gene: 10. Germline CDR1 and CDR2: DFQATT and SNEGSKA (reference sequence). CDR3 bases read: TGCAGTGCTAGAGATAGGAAGGGTAGCGGGAGGGTCTACAATGAG. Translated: CSARDRKGSGRVYNE. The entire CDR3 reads CSARDRKGSGRVYNEQFF.

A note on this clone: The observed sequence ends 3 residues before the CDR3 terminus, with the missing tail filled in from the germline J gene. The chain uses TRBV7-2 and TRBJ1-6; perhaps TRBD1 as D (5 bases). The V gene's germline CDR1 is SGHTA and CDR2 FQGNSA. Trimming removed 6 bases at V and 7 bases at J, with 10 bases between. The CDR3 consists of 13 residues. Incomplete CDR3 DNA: TGTGCCAGCAGATTCGACAGAAATTCACCC. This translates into CASRFDRNSP. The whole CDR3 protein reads CASRFDRNSPLHF.

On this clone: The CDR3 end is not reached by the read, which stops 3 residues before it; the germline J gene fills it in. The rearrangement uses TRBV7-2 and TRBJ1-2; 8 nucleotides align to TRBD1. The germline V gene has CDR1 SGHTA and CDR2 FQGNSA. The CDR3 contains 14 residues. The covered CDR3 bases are TGTGCCAGCAGCTACGGGACAGGCAACTACGAC. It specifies CASSYGTGNYD. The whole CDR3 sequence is CASSYGTGNYDYTF.

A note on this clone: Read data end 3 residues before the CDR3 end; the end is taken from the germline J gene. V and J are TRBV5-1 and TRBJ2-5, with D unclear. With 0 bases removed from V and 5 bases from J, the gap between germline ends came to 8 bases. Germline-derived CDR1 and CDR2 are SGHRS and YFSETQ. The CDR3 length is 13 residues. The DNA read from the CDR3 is TGCGCCAGCAGCTTGGGGAGCGATGAGACC. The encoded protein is CASSLGSDET. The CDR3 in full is CASSLGSDETQYF.

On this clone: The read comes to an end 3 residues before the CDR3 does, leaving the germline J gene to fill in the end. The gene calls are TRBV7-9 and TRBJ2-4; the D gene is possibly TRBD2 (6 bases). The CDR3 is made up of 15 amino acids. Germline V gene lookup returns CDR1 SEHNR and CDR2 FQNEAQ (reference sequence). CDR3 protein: CASSYPEVGDFGQYF. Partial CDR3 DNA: TGTGCCAGCAGCTATCCGGAGGTCGGGGACTTCGGT.

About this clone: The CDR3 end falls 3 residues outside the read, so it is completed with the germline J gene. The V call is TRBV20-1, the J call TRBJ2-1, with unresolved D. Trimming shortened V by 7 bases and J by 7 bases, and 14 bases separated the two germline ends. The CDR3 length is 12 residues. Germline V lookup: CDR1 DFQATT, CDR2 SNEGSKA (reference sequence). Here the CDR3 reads CSVTPAVNEQFF. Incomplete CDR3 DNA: TGCAGTGTAACACCGGCGGTGAATGAG.

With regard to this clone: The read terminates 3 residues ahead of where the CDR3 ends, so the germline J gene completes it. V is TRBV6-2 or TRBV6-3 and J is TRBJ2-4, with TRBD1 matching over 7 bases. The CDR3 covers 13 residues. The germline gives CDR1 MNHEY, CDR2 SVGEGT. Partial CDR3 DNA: TGTGCCAGCAGTGGACAGGCTAACTATGGT. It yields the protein CASSGQANYG. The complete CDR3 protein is CASSGQANYGQYF.

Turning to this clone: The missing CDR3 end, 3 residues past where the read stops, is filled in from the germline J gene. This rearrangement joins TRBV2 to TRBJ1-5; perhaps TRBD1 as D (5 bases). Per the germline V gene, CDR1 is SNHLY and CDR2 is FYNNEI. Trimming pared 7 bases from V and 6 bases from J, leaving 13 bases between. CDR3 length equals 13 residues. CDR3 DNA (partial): TGTGCCAGCACCAGACAGCCGGGTCAGCCC. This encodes CASTRQPGQP. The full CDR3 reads CASTRQPGQPQHF.

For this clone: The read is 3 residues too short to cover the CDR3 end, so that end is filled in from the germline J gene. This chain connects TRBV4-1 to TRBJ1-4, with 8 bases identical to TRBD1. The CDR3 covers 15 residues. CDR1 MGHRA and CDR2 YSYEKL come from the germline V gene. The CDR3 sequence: CASSQAVTGDSPLFF. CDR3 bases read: TGCGCCAGCAGCCAAGCTGTGACAGGGGATTCACCA.

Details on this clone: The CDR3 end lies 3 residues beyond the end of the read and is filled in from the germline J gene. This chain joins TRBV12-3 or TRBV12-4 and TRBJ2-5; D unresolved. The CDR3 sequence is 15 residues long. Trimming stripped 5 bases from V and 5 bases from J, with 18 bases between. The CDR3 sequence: CASSLSVRIGETQYF. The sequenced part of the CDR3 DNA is TGTGCCAGCAGTCTAAGCGTACGGATTGGGGAGACC.

The DNA read from the CDR3 is TGTGCCAGCTCACCGGGACTAGACGGTCGTTACAATGAG. It specifies CASSPGLDGRYNE. The entire CDR3 is CASSPGLDGRYNEQFF. This chain connects TRBV18 to TRBJ2-1; TRBD2 agrees at 8 bases. The read ends 3 residues early relative to the CDR3; the germline J gene fills the gap. Germline values: CDR1 KGHSH, CDR2 LQKENI. Trimming took 3 bases from V and 4 from J; bases not matched to a gene: 8. This CDR3 comprises 16 residues.

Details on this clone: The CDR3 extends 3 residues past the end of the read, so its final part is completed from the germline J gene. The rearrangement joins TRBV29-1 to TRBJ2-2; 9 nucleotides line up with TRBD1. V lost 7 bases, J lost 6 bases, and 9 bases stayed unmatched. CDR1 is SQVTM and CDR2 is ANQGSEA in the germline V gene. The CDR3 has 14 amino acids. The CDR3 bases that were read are TGCAGCGCCCCCGGGACAGGGAAGGCCGGGGAG. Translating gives CSAPGTGKAGE. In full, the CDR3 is CSAPGTGKAGELFF.

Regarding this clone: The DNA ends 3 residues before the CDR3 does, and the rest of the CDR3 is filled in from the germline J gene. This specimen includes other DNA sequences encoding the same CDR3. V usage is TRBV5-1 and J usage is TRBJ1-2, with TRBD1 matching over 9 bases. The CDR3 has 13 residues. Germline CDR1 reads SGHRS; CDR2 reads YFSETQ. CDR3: CASSSGQGKGYTF. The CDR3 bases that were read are TGCGCCAGCAGCTCGGGACAGGGAAAGGGC. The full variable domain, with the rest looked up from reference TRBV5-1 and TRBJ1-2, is KAGVTQTPRYLIKTRGQQVTLSCSPISGHRSVSWYQQTPGQGLQFLFEYFSETQRNKGNFPGRFSGRQFSNSRSEMNVSTLELGDSALYLCASSSGQGKGYTFGSGTRLTVV.

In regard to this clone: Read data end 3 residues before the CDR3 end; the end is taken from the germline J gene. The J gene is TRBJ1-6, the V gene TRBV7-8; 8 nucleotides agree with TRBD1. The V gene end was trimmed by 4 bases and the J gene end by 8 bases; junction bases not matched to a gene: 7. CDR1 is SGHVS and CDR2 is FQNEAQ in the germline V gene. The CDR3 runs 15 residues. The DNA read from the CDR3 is TGTGCCAGCAGCTCAGCCGGGACAGGATATTCACCC. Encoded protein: CASSSAGTGYSP. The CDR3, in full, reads CASSSAGTGYSPLHF.

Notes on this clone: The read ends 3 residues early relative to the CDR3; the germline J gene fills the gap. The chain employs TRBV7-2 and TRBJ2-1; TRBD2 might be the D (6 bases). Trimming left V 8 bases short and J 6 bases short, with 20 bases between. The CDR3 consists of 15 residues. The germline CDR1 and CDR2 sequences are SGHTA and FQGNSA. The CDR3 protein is CASLSTSSLTNEQFF. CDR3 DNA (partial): TGTGCCAGCCTATCTACTAGCTCCTTAACCAATGAG.

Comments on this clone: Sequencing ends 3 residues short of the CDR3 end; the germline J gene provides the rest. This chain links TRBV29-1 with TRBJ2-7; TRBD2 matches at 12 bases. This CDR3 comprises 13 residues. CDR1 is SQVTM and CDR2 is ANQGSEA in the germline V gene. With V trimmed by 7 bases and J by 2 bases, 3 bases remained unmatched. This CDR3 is CSAWTSGTYEQYF. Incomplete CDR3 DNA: TGCAGCGCCTGGACTAGCGGGACCTACGAG.